What follows are 20 T cell receptor beta chains derived from one specimen sequenced in a study of blood T cell repertoires in COVID-19. Clones were read by immunoSEQ multiplex PCR, and TCRdb kept only the in-frame ones, dropping some. This table holds about 31,000 clones, about nine tenths found once. Input material: peripheral blood. Receptor source: a human donor in a cohort sampled during active COVID-19.

The CDR3 spells CASSTPGSGGLRTQYF. The CDR3 region has the DNA TGTGCCAGTAGTACGCCGGGGAGCGGGGGGTTACGTACGCAGTATTTT. The chain recombines TRBV19 with TRBJ2-3; 9 bases line up with TRBD2. The trim removed 4 bases at V and 8 bases at J, leaving 13 bases unmatched. Looked up from germline, CDR1 is LNHDA and CDR2 is SQIVND (reference sequence). There are 16 residues in the CDR3. Complete variable domain (other parts from reference TRBV19 and TRBJ2-3): DGGITQSPKYLFRKEGQNVTLSCEQNLNHDAMYWYRQDPGQGLRLIYYSQIVNDFQKGDIAEGYSVSREKKESFPLTVTSAQKNPTAFYLCASSTPGSGGLRTQYFGPGTRLTVL.

This clone was recorded only once. The chain carries TRBV21-1 and TRBJ2-7; the listed D gene, TRBD1, was not tested against the DNA. TRBV21-1 is a pseudogene locus. The CDR3 length is 15 residues. In DNA form, the CDR3 reads TGTGCCAGCAGCCAATGGAAAGGGACAGGACACCGGCAGTACGTC. It is translated as CASSQWKGTGHRQYV.

V is TRBV2 and J is TRBJ1-5; 9 positions match TRBD1. The CDR3 totals 13 residues. Germline CDR1 reads SNHLY; CDR2 reads FYNNEI. With V trimmed by 5 bases and J by 7 bases, 3 bases remained unmatched. The CDR3 nucleotides read TGTGCCAGCAGTTCACAGGGGGCCCAGCCCCAGCATTTT. This sequence encodes CASSSQGAQPQHF.

The V gene is TRBV19, the J gene TRBJ2-3; 9 nucleotides match TRBD2. Germline V gene lookup returns CDR1 LNHDA and CDR2 SQIVND (reference sequence). The CDR3 loop spans 16 amino acids. With 5 bases clipped from V and 2 bases from J, the junction kept 8 bases outside the gene matches. Here the CDR3 DNA reads TGTGCCAGTAGTGGGGCGGGAGGGCCCCCCACAGATACGCAGTATTTT. Protein product: CASSGAGGPPTDTQYF.

V is TRBV9 and J is TRBJ1-3; no clear D gene. Germline V gene data show CDR1 as SGDLS and CDR2 as YYNGEE. V lost 4 bases, J lost 4 bases, and 9 bases lay in between. The CDR3 is 13 residues long. Here the CDR3 reads CASSSGLGNTIYF. In DNA form, the CDR3 reads TGTGCCAGCAGCTCGGGGTTGGGAAACACCATATATTTT.

The chain joins TRBV5-4 to TRBJ1-1; D gene uncertain. CDR1 and CDR2 (germline): SGHNT, YYREEE (reference sequence). The germline V and J ends were trimmed by 5 bases and 0 bases, with 17 bases remaining between them. The CDR3 is 16 amino acids. CDR3 amino acids: CASRQFYAVMNTEAFF. In DNA form, the CDR3 reads TGTGCCAGCAGGCAGTTTTATGCGGTGATGAACACTGAAGCTTTCTTT.

Note on this clone: The identical CDR3 is also encoded by other nucleotide sequences in the sample. The gene calls are TRBV7-2 and TRBJ1-3; no firm D call. Germline V gives CDR1 SGHTA, CDR2 FQGNSA. There are 13 residues in the CDR3. V was shortened by 6 bases and J by 0 bases, with 6 bases between the two germline ends. The CDR3 loop reads CASSFLSGNTIYF. CDR3 bases: TGTGCCAGCAGTTTCCTCTCTGGAAACACCATATATTTT. The whole variable domain, filled in from reference TRBV7-2 and TRBJ1-3, reads GAGVSQSPSNKVTEKGKDVELRCDPISGHTALYWYRQSLGQGLEFLIYFQGNSAPDKSGLPSDRFSAERTGGSVSTLTIQRTQQEDSAVYLCASSFLSGNTIYFGEGSWLTVV.

The V and J genes are TRBV5-5 and TRBJ1-6, with D uncertain. Germline CDR1 SGHKS, CDR2 YYEKEE (reference sequence). The CDR3 length is 16 residues. V was shortened by 6 bases and J by 0 bases, with 13 bases between the two germline ends. The DNA for the CDR3 is TGTGCCAGCAACCCGGACGGGAGCTCCTATAATTCACCCCTCCACTTT. Its protein product is CASNPDGSSYNSPLHF.

This chain connects TRBV29-1 to TRBJ1-1, with D possibly being TRBD1 (5 bases). V gave up 4 bases and J gave up 6 bases, with 15 bases separating them. CDR3 length: 13 amino acids. CDR1 and CDR2 (germline): SQVTM, ANQGSEA. DNA for the CDR3: TGCAGCGTTGTCGGACGCTGGGGCGCTGAAGCTTTCTTT. Translated, it gives CSVVGRWGAEAFF.

The CDR3: CASSLVGSGVTGELFF. CDR3 DNA sequence: TGCGCCAGCAGCTTGGTTGGTAGCGGGGTGACCGGGGAGCTGTTTTTT. V usage is TRBV5-1 and J usage is TRBJ2-2; the match to TRBD2 covers 8 bases. Germline V gene sequence: CDR1 SGHRS, CDR2 YFSETQ. J was trimmed by 5 bases and V by 0 bases; bases with no gene match: 6. The CDR3 extends over 16 amino acids. Variable domain in full (rest from reference TRBV5-1 and TRBJ2-2): KAGVTQTPRYLIKTRGQQVTLSCSPISGHRSVSWYQQTPGQGLQFLFEYFSETQRNKGNFPGRFSGRQFSNSRSEMNVSTLELGDSALYLCASSLVGSGVTGELFFGEGSRLTVL.

The chain employs TRBV19 and TRBJ2-3; D may be TRBD2 (5 bases). Germline assignment: CDR1 LNHDA and CDR2 SQIVND (reference sequence). This CDR3 has 13 amino acids. V was trimmed by 1 base and J by 7 bases, leaving 9 bases between them. The CDR3, as DNA: TGTGCCAGTAGTATAGTCCCGGGATATACGCAGTATTTT. Translation: CASSIVPGYTQYF.

The chain's CDR3 is CASSSTGVEGYTF. In DNA form, the CDR3 reads TGTGCCAGCAGCTCGACAGGGGTAGAGGGCTACACCTTC. The genes are TRBV6-5 and TRBJ1-2; TRBD1 matches at 8 bases. The CDR3 has 13 residues. V trimming: 6 bases; J trimming: 8 bases; junction bases outside the gene matches: 8. Germline V gene sequence: CDR1 MNHEY, CDR2 SVGAGI.

J is TRBJ2-2 and V is TRBV30; D remains ambiguous. The V and J ends lost 5 bases and 5 bases respectively, with 9 bases between them. The CDR3 is made up of 12 amino acids. Germline-derived CDR1 and CDR2 are GTSNPN and SVGIG (reference sequence). This CDR3 reads CAWGPRTGELFF. Written as DNA, the CDR3 is TGTGCCTGGGGGCCTAGAACCGGGGAGCTGTTTTTT.

The rearrangement joins TRBV9 to TRBJ2-3, with TRBD2 identical over 10 bases. The V and J ends lost 6 bases and 4 bases, in that order; junction bases with no gene match: 11. From germline, CDR1 is SGDLS and CDR2 YYNGEE. CDR3 length equals 16 residues. CDR3 nucleotides: TGTGCCAGCACCCGTATGTCTAGCGGGGGTTCAGATACGCAGTATTTT. Translating it yields CASTRMSSGGSDTQYF.

The chain joins TRBV5-1 to TRBJ1-6; 7 nucleotides match TRBD1. V lost 2 bases and J lost 6; bases outside the gene matches: 5. This CDR3 comprises 15 residues. Looked up from germline, CDR1 is SGHRS and CDR2 is YFSETQ. The CDR3, as DNA: TGCGCCAGCAGCTTTACAGGGGCCGGTAATTCACCCCTCCACTTT. Translation gives CASSFTGAGNSPLHF.

In this sample, this clone turned up once. The V gene is TRBV7-3, the J gene TRBJ2-5, with 9 nucleotides matching TRBD2. Germline V gene lookup returns CDR1 SGHTA and CDR2 FQGTGA. The CDR3 has 16 amino acids. V trimming: 2 bases; J trimming: 5 bases; junction bases outside the gene matches: 9. The CDR3 sequence is CASSLRLAGNPETQYF. Written as DNA, the CDR3 is TGTGCCAGCAGCTTACGGCTAGCGGGAAATCCTGAGACCCAGTACTTC.

The V call is TRBV7-2, the J call TRBJ1-2; D is possibly TRBD1 (6 bases). Germline CDR1 is SGHTA and CDR2 is FQGNSA. This CDR3 region has 14 residues. Trimming removed 1 base from V and 4 bases from J, with 10 bases in between. This chain's CDR3 is CASSLVGGLYGYTF. The DNA for the CDR3 is TGTGCCAGCAGCTTAGTGGGGGGGCTCTATGGCTACACCTTC.

V and J are TRBV28 and TRBJ1-1; D remains ambiguous. Germline V gene sequence: CDR1 MDHEN, CDR2 SYDVKM. This CDR3 is built from 12 residues. V gave up 6 bases and J gave up 3 bases, with 8 bases separating them. The CDR3 loop is CASSPLYTEAFF. For the CDR3, the DNA is TGTGCCAGCAGCCCTTTGTACACTGAAGCTTTCTTT.

The sample holds a few counts of this clone. This chain links TRBV5-4 with TRBJ1-2; perhaps TRBD1 as D (5 bases). V was clipped by 5 bases and J by 4 bases, with 18 bases between them. Germline CDR1 is SGHNT and CDR2 is YYREEE (reference sequence). The CDR3 sequence is 15 residues long. In nucleotides, the CDR3 is TGTGCCAGCAGTTTCGGAGGGGTCCCCAGCTATGGCTACACCTTC. Protein: CASSFGGVPSYGYTF. The full variable domain, rest sourced from reference TRBV5-4 and TRBJ1-2, is ETGVTQSPTHLIKTRGQQVTLRCSSQSGHNTVSWYQQALGQGPQFIFQYYREEENGRGNFPPRFSGLQFPNYSSELNVNALELDDSALYLCASSFGGVPSYGYTFGSGTRLTVV.

CDR3 region: CASSLGSGASEQYV. CDR3 coding DNA: TGCGCCAGCAGCTTGGGATCAGGGGCGTCCGAGCAGTACGTC. V is TRBV5-1 and J is TRBJ2-7, with a tentative D call TRBD1 (6 bases). V lost 0 bases, J lost 6 bases, and 13 bases lay in between. There are 14 residues in the CDR3. Germline CDR1 is SGHRS and CDR2 is YFSETQ.